The T cell receptor (beta chain) described here comes from a study of T cells after yellow fever vaccination. Details on this clonotype: The antigen is not known.

V was trimmed by 8 bases and J by 2 bases, leaving 7 bases between them. The CDR3 runs 12 residues. The V gene's germline CDR1 is SNHLY and CDR2 FYNNEI. Findings and caveats of the study: Reappearance after the booster was seen for most primary-vaccination clones, at more than 95% CD4 and around 90% CD8. There was a small share of clonotypes that showed up in both the CD4 and CD8 compartments.

TCRdb independently ran MiXCR on the 5' RACE reads; one entry per CDR3 protein. Of about 180,000 distinct CDR3 sequences in the sample, 5.5% to 7.5% were seen once. The material was CD4+ T cells sorted from PBMCs, obtained on the day of the first yellow fever vaccination. V usage is TRBV2 and J usage is TRBJ2-1; D remains ambiguous. The source is a man younger than 35 who received the YFV17D yellow fever vaccine. The CDR3 loop reads CASLTPYNEQFF. The CDR3 DNA reads TGTGCCAGCCTCACGCCCTACAATGAGCAGTTCTTC.